The clone carrying this TCR beta chain was found once. This sample was included in a study of Ad26.COV2.S vaccination and SARS-CoV-2 variants. Unmatched junction bases numbered 9, after V lost 2 bases and J lost 2 bases. The CDR3 sequence is 16 residues long. The germline CDR1 and CDR2 sequences are SGDLS and YYNGEE. Clones were read by immunoSEQ multiplex PCR, and TCRdb kept only the in-frame ones, dropping some. The sample carries 300,000 to 500,000 clones, more than 85% recorded once. Treatment reported: some 19 received Ad26.COV2.S at low or high dose, single or two shots; about 5 received placebo; per-sample allocation not given. All samples were drawn on day 63, counting from the first vaccine or placebo injection.

The rearrangement links TRBV9 to TRBJ2-7, with 8 bases fitting TRBD1. This sequence was found in a person aged 18-60 years who received the Ad26.COV2.S COVID-19 vaccine or a placebo. Here the sequenced sample was peripheral blood, taken in a trial of Ad26.COV2.S vaccine versus placebo. CDR3 sequence (DNA): TGTGCCAGCAGCGTGTACGACAGGGGACAGACCTACGAGCAGTACTTC. It is translated as CASSVYDRGQTYEQYF. Filled out from reference TRBV9 and TRBJ2-7, the complete variable domain reads DSGVTQTPKHLITATGQRVTLRCSPRSGDLSVYWYQQSLDQGLQFLIQYYNGEERAKGNILERFSAQQFPDLHSELNLSSLELGDSALYFCASSVYDRGQTYEQYFGPGTRLTVT.